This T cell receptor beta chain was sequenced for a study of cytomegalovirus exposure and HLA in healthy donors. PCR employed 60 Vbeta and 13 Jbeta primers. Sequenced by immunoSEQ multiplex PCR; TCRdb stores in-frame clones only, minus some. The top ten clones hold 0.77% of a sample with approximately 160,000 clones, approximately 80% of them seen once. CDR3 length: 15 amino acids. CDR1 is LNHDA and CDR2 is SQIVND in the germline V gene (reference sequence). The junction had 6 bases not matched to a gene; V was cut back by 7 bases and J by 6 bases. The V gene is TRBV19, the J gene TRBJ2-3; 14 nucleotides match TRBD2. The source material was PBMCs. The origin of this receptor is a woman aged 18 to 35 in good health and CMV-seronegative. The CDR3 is CASTPGLAGEDTQYF. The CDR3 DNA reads TGTGCCAGTACCCCGGGACTAGCGGGAGAGGATACGCAGTATTTT.